The 10 T cell receptor beta chains below were found in one sample sequenced in a study of graft-versus-host responses after intestinal transplantation. Clones were sequenced by immunoSEQ multiplex PCR, and TCRdb holds only the in-frame ones, with some missing. The table has over 65,000 clones, 92% seen once. Sample: PBMCs, taken 98 days after intestinal transplantation. These receptors came from a human patient who received an intestinal transplant, so some T cells may come from the graft donor.

This chain uses TRBV4-1 with TRBJ2-5; the match to TRBD1 covers 9 bases. Germline CDR1 and CDR2: MGHRA and YSYEKL. V gave up 0 bases and J gave up 6 bases; unmatched junction bases: 11. This CDR3 comprises 17 residues. The CDR3 loop is CASSQDHAPDRGKTQYF. CDR3 nucleotides: TGCGCCAGCAGCCAAGATCACGCTCCGGACAGGGGAAAGACCCAGTACTTC.

The rearrangement uses TRBV4-1 and TRBJ2-3; possibly TRBD2 for D (7 bases). Germline CDR1 and CDR2: MGHRA and YSYEKL. This CDR3 contains 15 residues. Between the trimmed V and J ends, which lost 0 bases and 5 bases, there was a span of 12 bases. CDR3 sequence reads: CASSQEGGQGDTQYF. The CDR3 region has the DNA TGCGCCAGCAGCCAAGAGGGGGGGCAGGGAGATACGCAGTATTTT.

The rearrangement joins TRBV30 to TRBJ2-7; 9 nucleotides line up with TRBD2. Germline-derived CDR1 and CDR2 are GTSNPN and SVGIG (reference sequence). Germline trimming cut 3 bases from V and 0 bases from J; bases unmatched to any gene: 3. This CDR3 is built from 14 residues. The CDR3 bases are TGTGCCTGGAGCCAGACTAGCGGCTCCTACGAGCAGTACTTC. As protein: CAWSQTSGSYEQYF.

The chain links TRBV28 to TRBJ2-7, with D maybe TRBD2 (5 bases). Trimming removed 8 bases from V and 0 bases from J, with 11 bases in between. Germline lookup yields CDR1 MDHEN and CDR2 SYDVKM. This CDR3 has 13 residues. The CDR3 loop reads CASLGVPSYEQYF. In DNA form, the CDR3 reads TGTGCCAGCCTCGGGGTGCCCTCCTACGAGCAGTACTTC.

This chain uses TRBV5-4 with TRBJ2-2; 8 nucleotides match TRBD2. V shed 4 bases, J shed 7 bases, and the junction held 9 bases outside the gene matches. CDR3 length: 15 amino acids. The V gene's germline CDR1 is SGHNT and CDR2 YYREEE (reference sequence). The CDR3 loop reads CASSPGGFTDGELFF. In DNA form, the CDR3 reads TGTGCCAGCAGCCCGGGGGGGTTCACAGACGGGGAGCTGTTTTTT.

J is TRBJ2-1 and V is TRBV7-2; the D is unclear. In germline, CDR1 is SGHTA, CDR2 FQGNSA. The CDR3 contains 16 residues. Trimming took 5 bases from V and 4 from J, leaving 18 bases between them. The CDR3, as DNA: TGTGCCAGCAGCGTCCCCCGGGTAGGGCTTTACAATGAGCAGTTCTTC. Residues: CASSVPRVGLYNEQFF.

This chain links TRBV4-1 with TRBJ2-7; 8 positions match TRBD1. This CDR3 spans 15 amino acids. CDR1 is MGHRA and CDR2 is YSYEKL in the germline V gene. V shed 3 bases and J 0 bases; nucleotides not matched to a gene: 4. CDR3 sequence reads: CASSHPGTGSYEQYF. DNA for the CDR3: TGCGCCAGCAGCCACCCCGGGACAGGCTCCTACGAGCAGTACTTC.

This chain joins TRBV27 and TRBJ2-3, with 9 nucleotides matching TRBD1. The V gene end was trimmed by 6 bases and the J gene end by 5 bases; junction bases not matched to a gene: 6. Germline CDR1 and CDR2: MNHEY and SMNVEV (reference sequence). CDR3 length: 14 residues. This CDR3 reads CASSRGQGLDTQYF. For the CDR3, the DNA is TGTGCCAGCAGCCGGGGACAGGGATTAGATACGCAGTATTTT.

V and J are TRBV5-6 and TRBJ2-7; D unclear. The germline V and J ends were trimmed by 3 bases and 2 bases, with 9 bases remaining between them. The germline V gene encodes CDR1 SGHDT and CDR2 YYEEEE. The CDR3 runs 13 residues. The CDR3 here is CASSYGGTYEQYF. The CDR3, as DNA: TGTGCCAGCAGCTACGGCGGCACCTACGAGCAGTACTTC.

The chain recombines TRBV19 with TRBJ1-5, with TRBD1 matching over 7 bases. With 11 bases clipped from V and 0 bases from J, the junction kept 13 bases outside the gene matches. Germline CDR1 and CDR2: LNHDA and SQIVND (reference sequence). The CDR3 is 16 amino acids. The CDR3 coding sequence is TGTGCCGCCCACAGGGGTTTGGGCTATAGCAATCAGCCCCAGCATTTT. It specifies CAAHRGLGYSNQPQHF.